This T cell receptor beta chain derives from a study of blood T cells in healthy people across ages (dated by TCRdb to the mid-2010s). The study in broad terms: Template switching captured roughly one uniquely barcoded TCR beta cDNA molecule per two T cells in model experiments. To avoid experimental bias, donors of different ages were distributed randomly across sequencing lanes. For two donors (one aged 18 to 29 and one aged 80 or older), the study analyzed two additional independent replicas of 1 million unique cDNA reads from the same blood draw. Donors were grouped into four age groups: young (average 16 years), middle-aged (around 39), aged (around 60) and long-lived (about 89). The study measured age-related changes in TCR beta repertoire diversity using deep sequencing normalized with unique cDNA molecular identifiers.

Note on this clonotype: Its antigen is currently not known. No base quality values were provided; no much bigger clone lies one nucleotide off.

Systemically healthy Caucasian individuals from Russia, around 39 in total and aged about 6 to 100 years, were included as donors. Each donor gave around 9 milliliters of peripheral blood, collected into EDTA-treated Vacutainer tubes. Ficoll-Paque density-gradient centrifugation was used to isolate PBMCs, with at least 7 million per sample. Trizol reagent was used to extract total RNA from the PBMCs, yielding at least 6 micrograms per sample. For every donor, flow cytometry on a PBMC aliquot measured the percentage of naive CD45RAhigh/CD27high T cells. Sequences SGHRS (CDR1) and YFSETQ (CDR2) are obtained from the germline V gene. The CDR3 starts with the cysteine, ends with the phenylalanine, and has 15 residues. The entry retains the CDR3 DNA only, 45 bases that are in frame from base 1. V was cut back by 3 bases and J by 0 bases, leaving a gap of 12 bases between them. The library was prepared using 5' RACE. Instrument used: Illumina HiSeq 2500. A second PCR of about 6 to 11 cycles was run with a J-beta primer mix and a sample-barcoded 5' primer. A template-switch 5' adaptor carrying 12 random nucleotides introduced a unique molecular identifier onto each TCR beta cDNA molecule. Each sample yielded at least 2.5 million CDR3-containing paired-end reads. First-strand cDNA was synthesized from all RNA with the Mint cDNA synthesis kit, primed by a TRBC-specific oligonucleotide. Following uracil-DNA glycosylase treatment, a first 18-cycle PCR with universal primers M1SS and BC2_uni_R was performed on all cDNA. The authors processed their data as follows. For normalization, 1 million high-quality reads were randomly selected from each sample, with every read carrying a distinct molecular identifier. Instead of being binned into consensus sequences, reads that shared molecular identifiers were thrown out. MiTCR, run with a Q25 quality threshold and the strictest error-elimination algorithm, handled CDR3 identification, clonotype clustering and error correction. A nonparametric unseen species model using Euler transformation provided a lower-bound estimate of total TCR beta diversity. TCRdb handled the public reads itself, with Q25 trimming in fastp and clone calling in MiXCR, and kept productive beta chains. Identical CDR3 protein sequences are pooled into one entry, listed with their most common genes and DNA. These V and J calls rely on TCRdb rather than the paper's analysis. Within this sample are around 1,100,000 distinct CDR3 sequences, with more than 30% of them counted one time only. Clones ranked in the top ten supply over 10% of the sample.

Summary of the overall study and its limitations: Compared with the aged group, more naive CD4+ T cells, fewer expanded clones and increased TCR diversity were shown by the long-lived group, suggesting age selection. Donor CMV infection status was unknown, potentially confounding age-related changes in expanded clonotypes. As age increased, observed TCR beta diversity per million T cells dropped in a roughly linear way, and a significant reduction was already evident by age roughly 36. There was a strong correlation between observed TCR beta diversity and the percentage of naive T cells measured by flow cytometry. Estimates of total diversity based on one million sequenced T cells were considered lower bounds and underestimates. Conclusive comparison of naive and antigen-experienced compartments was prevented by the profiling of bulk unsorted PBMCs.

The source of this sequence is a man aged 18-30 years in good health. The sequenced sample consisted of blood. The rearranged segments are TRBV5-1 and TRBJ1-2, and the D gene may be TRBD1, 6 bases matching. The CDR3 corresponds to CASSWVTGANYGYTF. The nucleotide sequence is given as TGCGCCAGCAGCTGGGTGACAGGTGCTAACTATGGCTACACCTTC.